The present T cell receptor (beta chain) was sequenced within a study of cytomegalovirus exposure and HLA in healthy donors. Study-wide context: The Caucasian-associated ancestry cluster held under 90% of a few hundred genotyped donors.

Regarding donors, all were healthy bone marrow donors. Primers included in the PCR were 60 Vbeta and 13 Jbeta primers. Data came from immunoSEQ multiplex PCR; TCRdb stores just in-frame clones and leaves some out. The table shows more than 150,000 clones, with approximately 80% occurring only once. The CDR3 has 13 residues. Per germline, CDR1 LNHDA and CDR2 SQIVND (reference sequence). The junction had 5 bases not matched to a gene; V was cut back by 5 bases and J by 5 bases. This rearrangement joins TRBV19 to TRBJ2-5; TRBD1 aligns across 7 bases. This TCR came from a man younger than 35 in good health and CMV-seronegative. Material: PBMCs. Here the CDR3 reads CASSLGQAETQYF. CDR3 nucleotides: TGTGCCAGTAGTCTAGGACAGGCGGAGACCCAGTACTTC.